This entry lists 27 T cell receptor beta chains sequenced from one sample in a study of CD8+ T cells in alopecia areata. Extracted from the samples, RNA was reverse transcribed into cDNA to serve as the sequencing template. Some clones are missing from TCRdb's copy, which holds only in-frame ones; the method was immunoSEQ multiplex PCR. The sample has approximately 120,000 clones; less than 50% are singletons. Sequencing used NKG2D-low CD8+ T cells sorted from blood. These receptors came from a human donor with alopecia areata.

This clone has more than one count but fewer than ten. The rearrangement links TRBV14 to TRBJ2-5; tentative D call: TRBD1 (6 bases). Deletions cut 3 bases from V and 1 base from J, with 9 bases between. The CDR3 runs 14 residues. Germline V gene sequence: CDR1 SGHDN, CDR2 FVKESK. For the CDR3, the DNA is TGTGCCAGCAGCCATTGGACAGCCCAAGAGACCCAGTACTTC. Translated, it gives CASSHWTAQETQYF.

The chain joins TRBV30 to TRBJ2-3; either TRBD1 or TRBD2 may fit D (5 bases each). Germline V gene sequence: CDR1 GTSNPN, CDR2 SVGIG (reference sequence). The CDR3 spans 15 residues. With 4 bases removed from V and 4 bases from J, the gap between germline ends came to 18 bases. CDR3 sequence reads: CAWNPGHHPADTQYF. In DNA, the CDR3 is TGTGCCTGGAACCCGGGGCACCATCCCGCAGATACGCAGTATTTT.

The chain recombines TRBV9 with TRBJ2-5, with D maybe TRBD2 (5 bases). The CDR3 spans 16 residues. Trimming removed 3 bases at V and 2 bases at J, with 17 bases between. The germline gives CDR1 SGDLS, CDR2 YYNGEE. The CDR3: CASSAEGDWLQETQYF. The CDR3 region has the DNA TGTGCCAGCAGCGCCGAGGGAGACTGGTTACAAGAGACCCAGTACTTC.

This clone was counted a few times. This sequence joins TRBV7-2 and TRBJ2-1; D ambiguous. The V gene's germline CDR1 is SGHTA and CDR2 FQGNSA. The CDR3 spans 16 residues. V was clipped by 6 bases and J by 1 base, with 16 bases between them. The chain's CDR3 is CASSPILYRSYNEQFF. The CDR3 nucleotides are TGTGCCAGCAGTCCAATTTTATATCGGTCCTACAATGAGCAGTTCTTC.

This clone has only a few counts. This chain joins TRBV19 and TRBJ1-5, with 9 bases fitting TRBD1. V lost 5 bases to trimming and J lost 2 bases; unmatched junction nucleotides: 7. Per the germline V gene, CDR1 is LNHDA and CDR2 is SQIVND (reference sequence). This CDR3 spans 16 amino acids. The CDR3 sequence is CASSLTGQGGNQPQHF. The CDR3 region has the DNA TGTGCCAGTAGTTTAACGGGACAGGGAGGCAATCAGCCCCAGCATTTT.

This clone occurred a few times. V gene TRBV29-1 combines with J gene TRBJ2-3, with a tentative D call TRBD2 (5 bases). CDR3 size: 13 residues. CDR1 SQVTM and CDR2 ANQGSEA come from the germline V gene. V lost 2 bases to trimming and J lost 3 bases, with 9 bases between them. DNA for the CDR3: TGCAGCGTTGAACTCGGGATAACAGATACGCAGTATTTT. It translates to CSVELGITDTQYF.

This clone was recorded a few times. The rearrangement uses TRBV19 and TRBJ2-1; 7 bases fit TRBD2. After removal of 3 bases from V and 4 bases from J, the junction contained 3 bases not matched to a gene. The CDR3 sequence is 14 residues long. Germline-derived CDR1 and CDR2 are LNHDA and SQIVND (reference sequence). The CDR3 loop reads CASSMPSGYNEQFF. The CDR3 nucleotides are TGTGCCAGTAGTATGCCTAGCGGTTACAATGAGCAGTTCTTC. Combining the CDR3 with reference TRBV19 and TRBJ2-1 gives the whole variable domain DGGITQSPKYLFRKEGQNVTLSCEQNLNHDAMYWYRQDPGQGLRLIYYSQIVNDFQKGDIAEGYSVSREKKESFPLTVTSAQKNPTAFYLCASSMPSGYNEQFFGPGTRLTVL.

The chain couples TRBV6-5 to TRBJ2-2, with D perhaps given as TRBD1 or TRBD2 (5 bases each). This CDR3 comprises 16 residues. Looked up from germline, CDR1 is MNHEY and CDR2 is SVGAGI. The V end was cut by 0 bases, the J end by 5 bases, with 13 bases between. The CDR3 nucleotides read TGTGCCAGCAGTTACTCAACCGGGACCGCTACCGGGGAGCTGTTTTTT. This gives the protein CASSYSTGTATGELFF.

This chain joins TRBV29-1 and TRBJ2-7; 9 nucleotides match TRBD1. CDR1 and CDR2 (germline): SQVTM, ANQGSEA. The CDR3 spans 12 residues. The V segment lost 7 bases and the J segment 1 base; nucleotides outside the gene matches: 2. CDR3 loop: CSGGTGSYEQYF. For the CDR3, the DNA is TGCAGCGGGGGGACAGGGTCCTACGAGCAGTACTTC.

CDR3 region: CAIRADRDEQYF. The CDR3 region has the DNA TGTGCCATCAGAGCCGACAGGGACGAGCAGTACTTC. The chain combines TRBV10-3 with TRBJ2-7; 7 bases match TRBD1. The CDR3 runs to 12 residues. CDR1 and CDR2 from the germline V gene are ENHRY and SYGVKD. Trimming removed 6 bases from V and 5 bases from J; junction bases left unmatched: 4.

This clone is a singleton in its sample. The genes are TRBV2 and TRBJ2-5; D is ambiguous. Trimming cost V 4 bases and J 5 bases, with 11 bases left between them. The CDR3 is 13 amino acids. CDR1 SNHLY and CDR2 FYNNEI come from the germline V gene. The CDR3 protein is CASSGLREETQYF. DNA for the CDR3: TGTGCCAGCAGTGGGCTCAGAGAGGAGACCCAGTACTTC.

The J gene is TRBJ2-1, the V gene TRBV4-1, with no clear D. V lost 0 bases to trimming and J lost 4 bases, with 13 bases between them. Germline V CDR1 and CDR2: MGHRA, YSYEKL. The CDR3 is made up of 16 amino acids. The CDR3 nucleotides are TGCGCCAGCAGCCAAGAAATCCAGGTCCCTTACAATGAGCAGTTCTTC. This codes for CASSQEIQVPYNEQFF.

V usage is TRBV29-1 and J usage is TRBJ2-7; tentative D call: TRBD2 (6 bases). Trimming took 6 bases from V and 6 from J, leaving 9 bases between them. Germline CDR1 and CDR2: SQVTM and ANQGSEA. The CDR3 spans 10 residues. In nucleotides, the CDR3 is TGCAGCGTCGGAGGGGCCGAGCAGTACTTC. It is translated as CSVGGAEQYF.

This sequence joins TRBV5-4 and TRBJ2-5; D is undetermined. The CDR3 has 13 amino acids. V lost 6 bases to trimming and J lost 5 bases, with 14 bases between them. Germline V gives CDR1 SGHNT, CDR2 YYREEE (reference sequence). This CDR3 is CASTDRALETQYF. CDR3 DNA sequence: TGTGCCAGCACGGATCGCGCGCTGGAGACCCAGTACTTC.

A few counts support this clone. This chain joins TRBV29-1 and TRBJ2-7; TRBD1 might be the D (5 bases). This CDR3 is 10 amino acids long. Germline CDR1 SQVTM, CDR2 ANQGSEA. Trimming cost V 5 bases and J 5 bases, with 7 bases left between them. CDR3 sequence (DNA): TGCAGCGTTCAGGGCCACGAGCAGTACTTC. The encoded protein is CSVQGHEQYF.

V gene TRBV4-1 combines with J gene TRBJ1-1, with D perhaps TRBD1 (6 bases). The CDR3 totals 13 residues. Trimming stripped 5 bases from V and 4 bases from J, with 11 bases between. The germline gives CDR1 MGHRA, CDR2 YSYEKL. The CDR3 DNA is TGCGCCAGCAGCTTACAGGGCGTCACTGAAGCTTTCTTT. Translating gives CASSLQGVTEAFF.

The gene calls are TRBV4-1 and TRBJ2-3; tentatively, D is TRBD1 or TRBD2 (5 bases each). Trimming took 1 base from V and 5 from J, leaving 16 bases between them. This CDR3 comprises 16 residues. From germline, CDR1 is MGHRA and CDR2 YSYEKL. The CDR3 sequence: CASSQAIGSGRDTQYF. The CDR3 DNA reads as TGCGCCAGCAGCCAAGCGATAGGGTCAGGGAGAGATACGCAGTATTTT.

This chain connects TRBV4-1 to TRBJ1-2, with 9 bases fitting TRBD1. Germline V gene sequence: CDR1 MGHRA, CDR2 YSYEKL. CDR3 length: 16 residues. Trimming removed 2 bases from V and 3 bases from J; junction bases left unmatched: 7. CDR3 sequence (DNA): TGCGCCAGCAGCCAACCACGACAGGGGGATGACTATGGCTACACCTTC. As protein: CASSQPRQGDDYGYTF.

This chain joins TRBV6-5 and TRBJ2-7, with D perhaps TRBD2 (7 bases). The CDR3 has 15 residues. Trimming pared 5 bases from V and 4 bases from J, leaving 18 bases between. Per germline, CDR1 MNHEY and CDR2 SVGAGI. This chain's CDR3 is CASSPWGGNVYEQYF. CDR3 nucleotides: TGTGCCAGCAGTCCTTGGGGGGGCAATGTTTACGAGCAGTACTTC.

The rearrangement uses TRBV27 and TRBJ1-2; no definite D call. V was cut by 6 bases and J by 4 bases, with 21 bases left in between. The CDR3 extends over 16 amino acids. Germline-derived CDR1 and CDR2 are MNHEY and SMNVEV (reference sequence). CDR3 sequence: CASSRRPSALGYGYTF. The DNA of the CDR3 is TGTGCCAGCAGCCGCCGGCCATCCGCTTTAGGCTATGGCTACACCTTC.

The chain recombines TRBV27 with TRBJ2-3; D is undetermined. This CDR3 has 13 residues. V gave up 4 bases and J gave up 6 bases, with 11 bases separating them. From germline, CDR1 is MNHEY and CDR2 SMNVEV (reference sequence). CDR3 sequence: CASSYFLADTQYF. The CDR3 bases are TGTGCCAGCAGTTATTTTTTGGCGGATACGCAGTATTTT.

CDR3 in amino acids: CASRNGKGEAFF. The DNA for the CDR3 is TGCGCCAGCAGGAACGGGAAGGGTGAAGCTTTCTTT. J is TRBJ1-1 and V is TRBV10-2; no definite D call. CDR3 length: 12 amino acids. With 6 bases removed from V and 7 bases from J, the gap between germline ends came to 12 bases. Germline V gene sequence: CDR1 WSHSY, CDR2 SAAADI.

A few counts support this clone. The V and J genes are TRBV20-1 and TRBJ2-5, with D tentatively TRBD2 (6 bases). This CDR3 is built from 11 residues. From germline, CDR1 is DFQATT and CDR2 SNEGSKA (reference sequence). The DNA of the CDR3 is TGCAGCGGGACTGCACAAGAGACCCAGTACTTC. Encoded protein: CSGTAQETQYF.

The V and J genes are TRBV28 and TRBJ2-7; D is unresolved. The germline V and J ends were trimmed by 2 bases and 0 bases, with 2 bases remaining between them. Germline loops: CDR1 MDHEN, CDR2 SYDVKM. The CDR3 length is 12 residues. For the CDR3, the DNA is TGTGCCAGCAGTTTAGACTCCTACGAGCAGTACTTC. Amino acid sequence: CASSLDSYEQYF.

In its sample, this clone was seen a few times. The CDR3 DNA sequence: TGTGCCAGCAGACTAGCGGGAGACTACAATGAGCAGTTCTTC. It translates to CASRLAGDYNEQFF. J is TRBJ2-1 and V is TRBV14; 11 nucleotides align to TRBD2. CDR3 size: 14 residues. The germline V gene encodes CDR1 SGHDN and CDR2 FVKESK. V lost 6 bases to trimming and J lost 3 bases; unmatched junction nucleotides: 1.

This clone was detected only once. The chain combines TRBV9 with TRBJ2-3; D may be TRBD2 (5 bases). V was cut by 6 bases and J by 0 bases, with 20 bases left in between. Germline V gene sequence: CDR1 SGDLS, CDR2 YYNGEE. The CDR3 has 17 amino acids. CDR3 sequence (DNA): TGTGCCAGCAACGACCATACTAGTCGTACTAGCACAGATACGCAGTATTTT. Translated: CASNDHTSRTSTDTQYF.

The CDR3: CASKGADYEQYF. DNA for the CDR3: TGTGCCAGCAAGGGGGCGGACTACGAGCAGTACTTC. The chain recombines TRBV27 with TRBJ2-7; 7 positions match TRBD1. The germline V gene encodes CDR1 MNHEY and CDR2 SMNVEV (reference sequence). The CDR3 runs 12 residues. Losses at the gene ends were 7 bases for V and 3 bases for J; bases not matched to a gene: 3.